The table lists the clone carrying this T cell receptor beta chain with a few counts. Trimming shortened V by 1 base and J by 9 bases, and 13 bases separated the two germline ends. CDR1 MDHEN and CDR2 SYDVKM come from the germline V gene. This CDR3 has 14 residues. TCRdb re-called the RT-PCR reads through MiXCR, storing one row per CDR3 protein. Among around 700,000 distinct CDR3 sequences listed, 13% to 15% were seen once. This receptor was taken from a female donor in good health, serving as a healthy control. The sequencing sample was made of memory CD4+ T cells from blood. The gene calls are TRBV28 and TRBJ2-1; D uncertain. CDR3 residues: CASSLFQTDGEQFF. CDR3 DNA sequence: TGTGCCAGCAGTTTATTCCAGACGGATGGTGAGCAGTTCTTC.